The 9 T cell receptor beta chains reported below all come from one sample, sequenced in a study of blood T cell repertoires in COVID-19. Sequencing used immunoSEQ multiplex PCR; TCRdb keeps in-frame clones, though not all of them. The sample records about 95,000 clones, 80% to 90% being singletons. The source material was peripheral blood. These receptors all come from a man older than 75 with COVID-19, enrolled during active disease.

The chain is built from TRBV19 and TRBJ2-1; 9 bases fit TRBD2. Germline V CDR1 and CDR2: LNHDA, SQIVND (reference sequence). Trimming removed 5 bases from V and 1 base from J; junction bases left unmatched: 6. CDR3 length: 16 amino acids. The CDR3 sequence is CASSPYSGGSYNEQFF. CDR3 nucleotides: TGTGCCAGTAGTCCGTATAGCGGGGGATCCTACAATGAGCAGTTCTTC.

This clone is a singleton in its sample. The V call is TRBV6-5, the J call TRBJ1-4, with no clear D. Germline CDR1 is MNHEY and CDR2 is SVGAGI. V lost 2 bases to trimming and J lost 0 bases, with 10 bases between them. The CDR3 is 16 residues long. CDR3 sequence (DNA): TGTGCCAGCAGTTACGGAGCATCTGCAACTAATGAAAAACTGTTTTTT. It is translated as CASSYGASATNEKLFF.

This clone has just one count. This chain uses TRBV27 with TRBJ2-3; D gene uncertain. V dropped 3 bases and J dropped 12 bases, with 16 bases sitting between them. This CDR3 contains 13 residues. Germline loops: CDR1 MNHEY, CDR2 SMNVEV (reference sequence). This chain's CDR3 is CASSFVSAGRQYF. CDR3 DNA sequence: TGTGCCAGCAGTTTCGTTTCGGCAGGTCGCCAGTATTTT.

The gene calls are TRBV4-2 and TRBJ1-4; D might be TRBD1 (6 bases). The CDR3 runs 16 residues. Per germline, CDR1 LGHNA and CDR2 YNFKEQ. Trimming cost V 0 bases and J 1 base, with 9 bases left between them. The CDR3 coding sequence is TGTGCCAGCAGCCAAGAGGGACAAATAACTAATGAAAAACTGTTTTTT. Translated: CASSQEGQITNEKLFF.

This chain connects TRBV5-1 to TRBJ2-3; a weak D match, TRBD2 (6 bases). Trimming shortened V by 5 bases and J by 1 base, and 11 bases separated the two germline ends. The CDR3 contains 14 residues. The germline V gene has CDR1 SGHRS and CDR2 YFSETQ. The CDR3 DNA sequence: TGCGCCAGCAGAGATGGAGGGGGCACAGATACGCAGTATTTT. This gives the protein CASRDGGGTDTQYF.

The chain couples TRBV19 to TRBJ2-7; TRBD2 matches at 7 bases. Looked up from germline, CDR1 is LNHDA and CDR2 is SQIVND (reference sequence). Trimming removed 4 bases from V and 2 bases from J; junction bases left unmatched: 8. The CDR3 loop spans 15 amino acids. The CDR3 reads CASSTFLAEAYEQYF. Here the CDR3 DNA reads TGTGCCAGTAGTACCTTTCTAGCGGAGGCCTACGAGCAGTACTTC.

The genes are TRBV10-1 and TRBJ2-3; possible D gene TRBD1, 6 bases. There are 16 residues in the CDR3. Per germline, CDR1 WNHNN and CDR2 SYGVQD (reference sequence). V shed 3 bases and J shed 2 bases, with 15 bases lying between them. The chain's CDR3 is CASSDNRATYTDTQYF. CDR3 nucleotide sequence: TGCGCCAGCAGTGACAACAGGGCCACTTACACAGATACGCAGTATTTT.

This chain uses TRBV5-1 with TRBJ2-2, with a tentative D call TRBD1 (6 bases). Trimming removed 0 bases from V and 7 bases from J, with 10 bases in between. CDR1 SGHRS and CDR2 YFSETQ come from the germline V gene. The CDR3 covers 14 residues. The CDR3 DNA reads TGCGCCAGCAGCTTGGCGGTAGGGGGCGGGGAGCTGTTTTTT. This codes for CASSLAVGGGELFF.

This sequence joins TRBV7-9 and TRBJ1-5; D is unresolved. The CDR3 is 16 residues long. Germline CDR1 is SEHNR and CDR2 is FQNEAQ (reference sequence). Trimming took 3 bases from V and 0 from J, leaving 12 bases between them. CDR3 coding DNA: TGTGCCAGCAGCTTGGGGTCGGGGAATAGCAATCAGCCCCAGCATTTT. As protein: CASSLGSGNSNQPQHF.